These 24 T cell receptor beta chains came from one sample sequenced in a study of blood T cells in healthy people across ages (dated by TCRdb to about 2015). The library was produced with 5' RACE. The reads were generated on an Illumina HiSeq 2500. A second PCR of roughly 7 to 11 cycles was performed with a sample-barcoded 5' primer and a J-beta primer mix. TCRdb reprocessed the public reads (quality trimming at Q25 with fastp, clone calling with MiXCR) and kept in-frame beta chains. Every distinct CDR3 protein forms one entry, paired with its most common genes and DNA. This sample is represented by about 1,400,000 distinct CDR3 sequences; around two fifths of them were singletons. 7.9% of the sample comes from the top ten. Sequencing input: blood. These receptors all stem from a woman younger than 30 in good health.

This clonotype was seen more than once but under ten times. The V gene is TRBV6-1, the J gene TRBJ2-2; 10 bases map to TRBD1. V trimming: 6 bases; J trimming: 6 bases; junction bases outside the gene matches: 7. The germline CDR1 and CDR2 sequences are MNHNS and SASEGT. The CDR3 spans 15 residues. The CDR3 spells CASRDRGRAPGELFF. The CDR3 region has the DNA TGTGCCAGCAGGGACAGGGGGAGGGCCCCCGGGGAGCTGTTTTTT.

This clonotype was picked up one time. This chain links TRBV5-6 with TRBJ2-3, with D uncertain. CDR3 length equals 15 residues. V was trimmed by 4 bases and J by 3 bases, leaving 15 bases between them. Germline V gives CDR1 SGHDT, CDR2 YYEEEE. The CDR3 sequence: CASSPPGPWTDTQYF. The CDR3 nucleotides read TGTGCCAGCAGCCCCCCTGGGCCGTGGACAGATACGCAGTATTTT.

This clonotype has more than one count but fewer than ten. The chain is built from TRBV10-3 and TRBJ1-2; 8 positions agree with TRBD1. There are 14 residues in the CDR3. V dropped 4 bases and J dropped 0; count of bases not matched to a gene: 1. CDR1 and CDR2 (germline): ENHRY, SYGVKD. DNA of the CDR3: TGTGCCATCAGTGCACAGGGGGCTAACTATGGCTACACCTTC. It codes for CAISAQGANYGYTF.

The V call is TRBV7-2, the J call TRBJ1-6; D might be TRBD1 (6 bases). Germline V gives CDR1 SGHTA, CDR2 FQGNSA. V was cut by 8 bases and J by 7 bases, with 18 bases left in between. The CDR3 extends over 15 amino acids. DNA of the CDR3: TGTGCCAGCGGAGCCCGGGGGCAGGGGAATTCACCCCTCCACTTT. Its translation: CASGARGQGNSPLHF.

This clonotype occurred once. CDR3: CASSEQTATYEQYF. DNA of the CDR3: TGTGCCAGCAGTGAACAGACAGCTACCTACGAGCAGTACTTC. The chain uses TRBV6-1 and TRBJ2-7, with TRBD1 as a possible D gene (5 bases). With 2 bases removed from V and 2 bases from J, the gap between germline ends came to 10 bases. Germline CDR1 MNHNS, CDR2 SASEGT. The CDR3 has 14 amino acids.

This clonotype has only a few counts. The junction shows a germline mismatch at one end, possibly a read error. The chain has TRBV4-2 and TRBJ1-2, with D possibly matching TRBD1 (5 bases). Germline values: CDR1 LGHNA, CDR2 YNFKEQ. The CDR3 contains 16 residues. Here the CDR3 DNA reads TGTGCCAGCAGCAAAGATACGATAGGGACCCCCTATGGCTACACCTTC. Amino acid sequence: CASSKDTIGTPYGYTF.

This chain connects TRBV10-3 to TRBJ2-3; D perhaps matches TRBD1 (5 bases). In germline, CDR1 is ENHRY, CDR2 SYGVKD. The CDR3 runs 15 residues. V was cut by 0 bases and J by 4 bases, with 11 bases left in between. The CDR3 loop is CAISESAGLPDTQYF. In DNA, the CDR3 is TGTGCCATCAGTGAGTCGGCAGGGCTGCCAGATACGCAGTATTTT.

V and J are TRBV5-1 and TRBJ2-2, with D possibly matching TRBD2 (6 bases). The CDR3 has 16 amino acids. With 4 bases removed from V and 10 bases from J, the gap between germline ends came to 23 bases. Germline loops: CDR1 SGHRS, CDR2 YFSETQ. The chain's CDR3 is CASSPPAVAVGPELFF. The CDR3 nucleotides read TGCGCCAGCAGCCCCCCGGCAGTAGCGGTTGGCCCGGAGCTGTTTTTT.

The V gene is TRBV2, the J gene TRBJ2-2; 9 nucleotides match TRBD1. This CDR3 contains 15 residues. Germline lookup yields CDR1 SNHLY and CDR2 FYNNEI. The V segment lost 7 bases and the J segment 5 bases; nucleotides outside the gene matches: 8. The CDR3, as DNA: TGTGCCAGCATGGGGGGGACAGGGATGACCGGGGAGCTGTTTTTT. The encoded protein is CASMGGTGMTGELFF.

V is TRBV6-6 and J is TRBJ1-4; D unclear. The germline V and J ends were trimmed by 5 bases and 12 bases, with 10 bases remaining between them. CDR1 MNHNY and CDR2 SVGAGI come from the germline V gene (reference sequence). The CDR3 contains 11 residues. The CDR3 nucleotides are TGTGCCAGCAGTCCCGTCGGGGAACTGTTTTTT. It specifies CASSPVGELFF.

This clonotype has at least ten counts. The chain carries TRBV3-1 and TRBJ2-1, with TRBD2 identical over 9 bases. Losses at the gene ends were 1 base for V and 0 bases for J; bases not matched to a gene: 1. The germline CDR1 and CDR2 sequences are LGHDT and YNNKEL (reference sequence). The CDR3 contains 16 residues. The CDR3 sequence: CASSQASGTSYNEQFF. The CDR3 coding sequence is TGTGCCAGCAGCCAAGCTAGCGGGACCTCCTACAATGAGCAGTTCTTC.

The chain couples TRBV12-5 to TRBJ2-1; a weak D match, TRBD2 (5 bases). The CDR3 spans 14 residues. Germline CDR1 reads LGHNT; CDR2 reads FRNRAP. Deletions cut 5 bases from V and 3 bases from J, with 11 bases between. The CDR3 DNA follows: TGTGCTAGTGGTCCTTTCAGCGGCTACAATGAGCAGTTCTTC. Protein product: CASGPFSGYNEQFF. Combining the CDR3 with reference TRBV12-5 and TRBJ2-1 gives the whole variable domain DARVTQTPRHKVTEMGQEVTMRCQPILGHNTVFWYRQTMMQGLELLAYFRNRAPLDDSGMPKDRFSAEMPDATLATLKIQPSEPRDSAVYFCASGPFSGYNEQFFGPGTRLTVL.

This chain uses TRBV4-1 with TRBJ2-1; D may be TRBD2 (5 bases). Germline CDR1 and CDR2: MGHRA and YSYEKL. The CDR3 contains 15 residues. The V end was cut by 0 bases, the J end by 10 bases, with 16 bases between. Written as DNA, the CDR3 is TGCGCCAGCAGCCAAGAGGAAGGTAGCGCAGGCGAGCAGTTCTTC. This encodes CASSQEEGSAGEQFF.

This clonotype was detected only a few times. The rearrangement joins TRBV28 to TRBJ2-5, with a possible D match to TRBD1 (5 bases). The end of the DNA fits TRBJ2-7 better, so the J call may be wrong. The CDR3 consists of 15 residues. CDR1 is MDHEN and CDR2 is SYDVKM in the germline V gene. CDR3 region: CASSLLSGRVYEQYF. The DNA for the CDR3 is TGTGCCAGCAGTTTACTTTCTGGCAGGGTCTACGAGCAGTACTTC.

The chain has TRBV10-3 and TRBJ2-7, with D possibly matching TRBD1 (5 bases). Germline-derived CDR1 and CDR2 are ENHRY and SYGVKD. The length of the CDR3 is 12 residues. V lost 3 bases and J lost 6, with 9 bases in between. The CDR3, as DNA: TGTGCCATCAGTGACAGGGCTGGCGAGCAGTACTTC. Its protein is CAISDRAGEQYF.

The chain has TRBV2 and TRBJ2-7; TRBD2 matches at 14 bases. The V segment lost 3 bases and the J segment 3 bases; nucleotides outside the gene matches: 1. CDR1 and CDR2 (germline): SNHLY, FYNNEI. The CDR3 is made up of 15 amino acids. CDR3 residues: CASSDGLAGGYEQYF. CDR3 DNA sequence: TGTGCCAGCAGTGACGGACTAGCGGGAGGCTACGAGCAGTACTTC.

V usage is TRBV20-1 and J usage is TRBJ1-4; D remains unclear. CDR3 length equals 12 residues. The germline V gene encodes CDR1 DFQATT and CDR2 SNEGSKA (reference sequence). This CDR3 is CIGGGGNEKLFF. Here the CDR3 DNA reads TGCATCGGAGGTGGAGGGAATGAAAAACTGTTTTTT.

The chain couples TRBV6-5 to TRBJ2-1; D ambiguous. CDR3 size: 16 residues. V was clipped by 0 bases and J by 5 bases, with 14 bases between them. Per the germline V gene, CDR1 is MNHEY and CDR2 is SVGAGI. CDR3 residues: CASSYSIWEEDNEQFF. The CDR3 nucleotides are TGTGCCAGCAGTTACTCGATCTGGGAAGAAGACAATGAGCAGTTCTTC.

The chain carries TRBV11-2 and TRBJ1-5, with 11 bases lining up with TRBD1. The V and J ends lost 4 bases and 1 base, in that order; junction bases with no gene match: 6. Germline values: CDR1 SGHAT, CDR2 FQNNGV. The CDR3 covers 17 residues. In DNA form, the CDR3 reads TGTGCCAGCAGCTGGGGGACAGGGGGAACGAGCAATCAGCCCCAGCATTTT. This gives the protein CASSWGTGGTSNQPQHF.

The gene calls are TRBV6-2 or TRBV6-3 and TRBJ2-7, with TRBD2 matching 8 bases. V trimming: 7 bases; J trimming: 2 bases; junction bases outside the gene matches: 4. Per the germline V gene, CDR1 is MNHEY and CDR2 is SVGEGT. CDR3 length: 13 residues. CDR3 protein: CASKLAATYEQYF. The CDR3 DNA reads TGTGCCAGCAAACTAGCGGCAACCTACGAGCAGTACTTC.

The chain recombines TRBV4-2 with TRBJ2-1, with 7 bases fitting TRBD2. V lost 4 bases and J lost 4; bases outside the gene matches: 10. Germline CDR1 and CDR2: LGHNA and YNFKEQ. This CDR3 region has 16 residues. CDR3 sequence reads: CASSRGGGAGYNEQFF. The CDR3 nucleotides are TGTGCCAGCAGCCGCGGCGGGGGTGCGGGGTACAATGAGCAGTTCTTC.

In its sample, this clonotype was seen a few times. CDR3 in amino acids: CAISPGQGVGEQFF. In DNA, the CDR3 is TGTGCCATCAGTCCGGGACAGGGGGTAGGGGAGCAGTTCTTC. The rearrangement links TRBV10-3 to TRBJ2-1, with TRBD1 identical over 11 bases. V gave up 5 bases and J gave up 10 bases; unmatched junction bases: 7. This CDR3 has 14 residues. Germline V gene lookup returns CDR1 ENHRY and CDR2 SYGVKD.

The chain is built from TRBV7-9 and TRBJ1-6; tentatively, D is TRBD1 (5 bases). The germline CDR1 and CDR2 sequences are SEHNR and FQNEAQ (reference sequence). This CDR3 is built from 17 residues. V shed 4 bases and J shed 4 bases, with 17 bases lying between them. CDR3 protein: CASSSNQGQLYNSPLHF. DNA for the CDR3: TGTGCCAGCAGCTCTAACCAGGGCCAGCTTTATAATTCACCCCTCCACTTT.

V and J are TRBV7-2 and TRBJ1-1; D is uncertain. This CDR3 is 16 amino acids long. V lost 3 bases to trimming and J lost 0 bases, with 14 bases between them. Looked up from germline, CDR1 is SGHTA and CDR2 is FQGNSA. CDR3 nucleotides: TGTGCCAGCAGCTTCCTCGCAGACATCCTGAACACTGAAGCTTTCTTT. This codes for CASSFLADILNTEAFF.